The T cell receptor (beta chain) under discussion was sequenced for a study of blood T cell repertoires in COVID-19 (dated by TCRdb to about 2020). Context from the whole study: Samples from collaborators originated in the United States, Italy and Spain and spanned both the acute and convalescent phases of COVID-19. The material from the prospective study consisted of cDNA or gDNA derived from T cells, B-cell-depleted T cells, or PBMCs. Subjects who had been exposed to COVID-19, were actively infected with it, or had recovered from it provided the deeply sampled blood TCRbeta repertoires that made up the dataset. A freely available public database, intended as a resource for researchers studying the immune response to SARS-CoV-2, is where the repertoires were released. The samples were drawn from two sources: the first 160 participants of the ongoing ImmuneRACE study, and over 1,000 subjects contributed by 6 global collaborators. Sample metadata almost always included a de-identified subject ID, COVID-19 status, age in years and sex. HLA class I and class II types, where available, came from metadata supplied by the sample provider rather than from assay-based typing.

Note on this clone: Its antigen remains undetermined. One base away there is no much larger clone; base qualities are not given.

Collaborating institutions collected whole blood in K2EDTA tubes following their own protocols. Collaborator samples were shipped for TCRbeta analysis as frozen whole blood, isolated PBMCs, or DNA extracted from either sample type. What the work shows at the level of the full study, not this receptor alone: How much clinical and demographic metadata was included differed by source and by participant, and the metadata was provided uncurated.

The immunoSEQ Assay, a bias-controlled multiplex PCR, was used to amplify TCRbeta CDR3 regions from genomic DNA. Turning to the authors' computational methods: Within the assay, amplification of reference gene primers was used to estimate how many nucleated cells each sample contained. To quantify the absolute abundance of each unique TCRbeta CDR3 rearrangement, sequence reads were collapsed and filtered. Productive Simpson clonality was computed per sample as the square root of Simpson's diversity index over productive rearrangements. The clones in this table, taken by TCRdb from immuneACCESS, are in-frame only. Not every clone is retained; where verified, under half of the shortfall comes from an unresolved V gene, and the cause of the rest is unknown. Clone size and the V and J calls come from that table; the DNA yielded D and trimming. Counted in this sample were around 500,000 clones; approximately 85% of them appeared once. The ten largest account for approximately 2.9% of the sample.

This clonotype originated in a human donor in a cohort sampled during active COVID-19. The sample taken for sequencing was peripheral blood.

The CDR3 region has the sequence CASSEELAGPPSFDNEQFF. The DNA sequence reads TGCGCCAGCAGTGAGGAGCTAGCGGGCCCCCCTTCGTTTGACAATGAGCAGTTCTTC. This chain joins TRBV10-1 to TRBJ2-1; 8 central nucleotides agree with TRBD2. From the cysteine through the phenylalanine, the CDR3 covers 19 amino acids. The read is trimmed to its CDR3 DNA, 57 bases read in frame from base 1. Looking up the germline V gene (reference sequence) yields CDR1 WNHNN and CDR2 SYGVQD. V loses 2 bases at its end and J loses 5 bases; junction bases beyond the gene matches: 17.